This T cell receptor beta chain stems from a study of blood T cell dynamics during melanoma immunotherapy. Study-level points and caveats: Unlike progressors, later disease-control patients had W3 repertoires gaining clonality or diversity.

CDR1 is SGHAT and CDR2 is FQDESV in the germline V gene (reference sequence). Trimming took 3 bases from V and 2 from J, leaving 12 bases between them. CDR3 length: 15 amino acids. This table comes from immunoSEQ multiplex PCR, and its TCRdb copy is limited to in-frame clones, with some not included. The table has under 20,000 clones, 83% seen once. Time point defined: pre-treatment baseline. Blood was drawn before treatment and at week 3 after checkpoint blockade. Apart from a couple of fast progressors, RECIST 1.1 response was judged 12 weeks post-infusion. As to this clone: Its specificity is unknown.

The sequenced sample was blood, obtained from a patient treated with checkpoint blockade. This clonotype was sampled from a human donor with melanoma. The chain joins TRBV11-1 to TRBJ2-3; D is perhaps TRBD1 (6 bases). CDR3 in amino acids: CASSLATGNTDTQYF. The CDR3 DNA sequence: TGTGCCAGCAGCTTGGCGACAGGAAACACAGATACGCAGTATTTT.